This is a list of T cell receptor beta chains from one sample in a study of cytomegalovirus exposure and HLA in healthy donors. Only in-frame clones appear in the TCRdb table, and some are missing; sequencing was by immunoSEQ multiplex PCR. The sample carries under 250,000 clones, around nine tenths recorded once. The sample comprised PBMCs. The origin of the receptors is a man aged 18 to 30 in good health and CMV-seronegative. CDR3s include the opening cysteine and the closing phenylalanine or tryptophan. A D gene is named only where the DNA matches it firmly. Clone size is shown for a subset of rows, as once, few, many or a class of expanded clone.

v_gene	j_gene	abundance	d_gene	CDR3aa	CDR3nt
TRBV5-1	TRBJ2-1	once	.	CASSLIPSRNEQFF	TGCGCCAGCAGCTTGATCCCGTCTCGGAATGAGCAGTTCTTC
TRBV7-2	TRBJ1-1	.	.	CASSWAGGTEAFF	TGTGCCAGCAGCTGGGCCGGTGGGACTGAAGCTTTCTTT
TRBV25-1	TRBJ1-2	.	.	CASSEQGWYYGYTF	TGTGCCAGCAGTGAACAGGGTTGGTACTATGGCTACACCTTC
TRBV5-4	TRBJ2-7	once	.	CASSSVLQTPDEQYF	TGTGCCAGCAGCTCCGTCCTTCAAACCCCAGACGAGCAGTACTTC
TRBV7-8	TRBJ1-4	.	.	CASSPYRVGNEKLFF	TGTGCCAGCAGCCCCTACAGGGTGGGTAATGAAAAACTGTTTTTT
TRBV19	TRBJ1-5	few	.	CASSIVGISNQPQHF	TGTGCCAGTAGTATAGTCGGGATTAGCAATCAGCCCCAGCATTTT
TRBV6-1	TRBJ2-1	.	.	CASNGAASSYNEQFF	TGTGCCAGCAATGGGGCGGCTAGCTCCTACAATGAGCAGTTCTTC
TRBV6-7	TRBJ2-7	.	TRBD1	CASSKTGTGPYEQYF	TGTGCCAGCAGTAAAACCGGGACAGGGCCCTACGAGCAGTACTTC
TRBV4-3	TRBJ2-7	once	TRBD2	CASSQGASGGYEQYF	TGCGCCAGCAGCCAAGGCGCTAGCGGGGGCTACGAGCAGTACTTC
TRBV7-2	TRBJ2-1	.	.	CASSYSGATYNEQFF	TGTGCCAGCAGTTACAGCGGAGCTACCTACAATGAGCAGTTCTTC
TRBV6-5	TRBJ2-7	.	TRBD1	CASSYPEGGRYEQYF	TGTGCCAGCAGTTACCCCGAAGGGGGCCGGTACGAGCAGTACTTC
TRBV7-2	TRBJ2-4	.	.	CASSQGGPKNIQYF	TGTGCCAGCAGCCAAGGGGGACCCAAAAACATTCAGTACTTC
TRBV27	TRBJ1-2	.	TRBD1	CASSPGQGIYTF	TGTGCCAGCAGTCCGGGACAGGGAATCTACACCTTC
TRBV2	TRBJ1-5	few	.	CASSLGSQPQHF	TGTGCCAGCAGTCTAGGAAGTCAGCCCCAGCATTTT
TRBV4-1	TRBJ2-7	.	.	CASSQVPPQISYEQYF	TGCGCCAGCAGCCAAGTCCCCCCACAAATCTCCTACGAGCAGTACTTC
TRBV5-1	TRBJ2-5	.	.	CASSLLPSQETQYF	TGCGCCAGCAGCTTGTTGCCTAGTCAAGAGACCCAGTACTTC
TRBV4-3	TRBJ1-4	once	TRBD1	CASSQDGRGQEKLFF	TGCGCCAGCAGCCAAGATGGCAGGGGGCAAGAAAAACTGTTTTTT
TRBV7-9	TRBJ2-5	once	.	CASSLSLSQETQYF	TGTGCCAGCAGCTTATCACTGAGCCAAGAGACCCAGTACTTC
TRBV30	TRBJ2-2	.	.	CAWSVPEGVTGELFF	TGTGCCTGGAGTGTACCAGAGGGGGTCACCGGGGAGCTGTTTTTT
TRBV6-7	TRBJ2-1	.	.	CATPAGVGSEFF	TGTGCCACACCTGCTGGTGTGGGGAGCGAGTTCTTC
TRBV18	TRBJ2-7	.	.	CASSPTASYEQYF	TGTGCCAGCTCACCGACAGCCTCCTACGAGCAGTACTTC
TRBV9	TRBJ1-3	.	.	CASSATGNSGNTIYF	TGTGCCAGCAGCGCTACAGGGAATTCTGGAAACACCATATATTTT
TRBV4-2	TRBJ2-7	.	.	CASSQVSSQGSYEQYF	TGTGCCAGCAGCCAAGTCTCCAGCCAGGGATCCTACGAGCAGTACTTC
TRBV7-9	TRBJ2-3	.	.	CASSSRGQGFIPDTQYF	TGTGCCAGCAGCTCCAGAGGCCAGGGATTTATCCCAGATACGCAGTATTTT
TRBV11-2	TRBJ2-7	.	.	CASSLDPTRSYEQYF	TGTGCCAGCAGCTTAGACCCGACACGGTCCTACGAGCAGTACTTC
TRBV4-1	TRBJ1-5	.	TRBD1	CASSQQDRGYNQPQHF	TGCGCCAGCAGCCAACAGGACAGGGGCTATAATCAGCCCCAGCATTTT
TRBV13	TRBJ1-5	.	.	CASSFQGGNQPQHF	TGTGCCAGCAGCTTTCAAGGGGGTAATCAGCCCCAGCATTTT
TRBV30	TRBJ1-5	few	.	CAWSEGRGEPQHF	TGTGCCTGGAGTGAGGGAAGGGGTGAGCCCCAGCATTTT
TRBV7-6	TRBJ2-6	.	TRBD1	CASSPAGTGSGANVLTF	TGTGCCAGCAGCCCCGCCGGGACAGGATCGGGGGCCAACGTCCTGACTTTC
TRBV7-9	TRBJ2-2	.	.	CASSLELGNTGELFF	TGTGCCAGCAGCTTAGAGCTCGGGAACACCGGGGAGCTGTTTTTT
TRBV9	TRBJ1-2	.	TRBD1	CASSARATGAGYTF	TGTGCCAGCAGCGCGAGGGCGACAGGGGCGGGCTACACCTTC
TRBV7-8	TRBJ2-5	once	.	CASSQAPPRGRETQYF	TGTGCCAGCAGCCAAGCCCCCCCCCGTGGTCGGGAGACCCAGTACTTC
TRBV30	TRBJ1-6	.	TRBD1	CAWSTGQGDSPLHF	TGTGCCTGGAGTACGGGACAGGGCGATTCACCCCTCCACTTT
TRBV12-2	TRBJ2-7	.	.	CASRSTRGVDEQYF	TGTGCAAGTCGTTCAACTCGGGGTGTCGACGAGCAGTACTTC
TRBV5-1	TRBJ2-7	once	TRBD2	CASSSTSGSYEQYF	TGCGCCAGCAGCTCAACTAGCGGGAGCTACGAGCAGTACTTC
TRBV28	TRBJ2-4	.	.	CATRRTAKNIQYF	TGTGCCACGAGGAGAACGGCCAAAAACATTCAGTACTTC
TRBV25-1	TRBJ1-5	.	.	CASKLPARLGHQPQHF	TGTGCCAGCAAACTCCCCGCGCGGTTGGGACACCAGCCCCAGCATTTT
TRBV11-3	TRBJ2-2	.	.	CASSPRRGTGELFF	TGTGCCAGCAGCCCCCGTAGGGGAACCGGGGAGCTGTTTTTT
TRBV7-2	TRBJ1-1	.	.	CASSLAQAGEAFF	TGTGCCAGCAGCTTAGCGCAGGCAGGGGAAGCTTTCTTT
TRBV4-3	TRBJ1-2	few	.	CASSQESAVPRAGYTF	TGCGCCAGCAGCCAAGAGTCGGCGGTACCGAGGGCCGGCTACACCTTC
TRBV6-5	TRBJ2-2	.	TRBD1	CASSHGTETGELFF	TGTGCCAGCAGCCATGGGACAGAGACCGGGGAGCTGTTTTTT
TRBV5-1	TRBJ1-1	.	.	CASSLGGNGAFF	TGCGCCAGCAGCTTGGGCGGGAATGGAGCTTTCTTT
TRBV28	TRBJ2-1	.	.	CASRKRTTYNEQFF	TGTGCCAGCAGGAAGCGCACAACCTACAATGAGCAGTTCTTC
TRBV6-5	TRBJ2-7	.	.	CASSRQGEQYF	TGTGCCAGCAGCCGCCAGGGCGAGCAGTACTTC
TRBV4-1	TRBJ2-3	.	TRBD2	CASSQVALAGVGTDTQYF	TGCGCCAGCAGCCAAGTTGCGCTAGCGGGAGTTGGGACAGATACGCAGTATTTT
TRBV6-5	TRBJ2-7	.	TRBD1	CASSLDPGQTTYEQYF	TGTGCCAGCAGTTTGGACCCGGGACAGACAACCTACGAGCAGTACTTC
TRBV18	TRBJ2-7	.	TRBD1	CASSPPGQHYEQYF	TGTGCCAGCTCACCACCGGGACAGCACTACGAGCAGTACTTC
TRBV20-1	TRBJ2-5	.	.	CSAARGTQYF	TGCAGTGCCGCTCGGGGGACCCAGTACTTC
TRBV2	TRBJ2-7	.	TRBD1	CASSDPFGGQGPYEQYF	TGTGCCAGCAGTGATCCATTCGGGGGACAGGGTCCCTACGAGCAGTACTTC
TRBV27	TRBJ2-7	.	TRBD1	CASRRTGSTYEQYF	TGTGCCAGCCGAAGGACAGGGTCGACCTACGAGCAGTACTTC
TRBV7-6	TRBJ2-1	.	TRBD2	CASSAHGTSPFF	TGTGCCAGCAGCGCCCACGGGACTAGCCCGTTCTTC
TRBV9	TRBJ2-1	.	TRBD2	CASSEGLAGTSEQFF	TGTGCCAGCAGCGAGGGACTAGCGGGAACTAGTGAGCAGTTCTTC
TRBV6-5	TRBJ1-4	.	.	CASAIDSFNEKLFF	TGTGCCAGCGCCATCGACAGCTTTAATGAAAAACTGTTTTTT
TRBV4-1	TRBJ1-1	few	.	CASSQDRFEAFF	TGCGCCAGCAGCCAAGACAGGTTCGAAGCTTTCTTT
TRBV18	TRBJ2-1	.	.	CASSPGGYFRGGNEQFF	TGTGCCAGCTCACCAGGAGGGTACTTTCGGGGCGGTAATGAGCAGTTCTTC
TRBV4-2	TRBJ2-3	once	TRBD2	CASSRLAGSTDTQYF	TGTGCCAGCAGCCGGCTAGCGGGGAGCACAGATACGCAGTATTTT
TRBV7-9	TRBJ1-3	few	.	CASSYPYGSGNTIYF	TGTGCCAGCAGCTACCCCTACGGCTCTGGAAACACCATATATTTT
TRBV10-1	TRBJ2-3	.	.	CASSPGFSPDTQYF	TGCGCCAGCAGTCCGGGATTTTCGCCAGATACGCAGTATTTT
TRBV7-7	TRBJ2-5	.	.	CASSSDPGVQYF	TGTGCCAGCAGCTCGGACCCGGGGGTCCAGTACTTC